This TCR beta chain was sequenced during a study of blood T cell repertoires in COVID-19 (dated by TCRdb to 2019 to 2021). For context, the study as a whole: Samples covering the acute and convalescent phases of COVID-19 were provided by collaborators in the United States, Italy and Spain. A de-identified subject ID, COVID-19 status, age in years and sex were almost always included in the sample metadata. The repertoires were made available in a free public database intended to serve as a resource for research on the immune response to SARS-CoV-2. The prospective study material was composed of cDNA or gDNA derived from T cells, B-cell-depleted T cells, or PBMCs. Where HLA class I and class II types were available, the types were taken from metadata supplied by the sample provider, not from assay-based typing. The samples were drawn from the first 160 participants of the ongoing ImmuneRACE study and from 1,254 subjects provided by 6 global collaborators. The dataset comprised deeply sampled blood TCRbeta repertoires from subjects exposed to, actively infected with, or recovered from COVID-19.

The CDR3 goes from the cysteine to the phenylalanine over 14 residues. Only the CDR3 region is kept as DNA, spanning 42 bases read in frame from base 1. CDR1 and CDR2, looked up from the germline V gene, are SGDLS and YYNGEE. Cut back by 6 bases and 5 bases, the V and J ends lie 14 bases apart. Participants in the prospective study were aged roughly 18 to 100 years, lived in about two dozen United States geographic areas, and enrolled through a virtual design. Cohort assignment in the prospective study relied on participant-reported clinical history from a screening survey and a study questionnaire. For ImmuneRACE Cohort 3, a participant was defined as recovered based on two consecutive negative NP/OP PCR tests, clearance by a healthcare professional, or resolution of symptoms. Mobile phlebotomists in the prospective study collected whole blood, serum and a nasopharyngeal or oropharyngeal swab from every participant. Prospective study participants could optionally give additional blood draws and questionnaires over an approximately two-month period. Before DNA extraction, prospective study blood samples were shipped either frozen or at room temperature.

For this clone: Its antigen target is currently unknown. Base qualities were left out, and no much larger clone turns up one base away.

TCRbeta CDR3 regions were amplified from genomic DNA using the immunoSEQ Assay, a bias-controlled multiplex PCR. The authors' analysis ran thus. Within the assay, amplification of reference gene primers was used to estimate how many nucleated cells each sample contained. To quantify the absolute abundance of each unique TCRbeta CDR3 rearrangement, sequence reads were collapsed and filtered. Productive Simpson clonality was computed per sample as the square root of Simpson's diversity index over productive rearrangements. TCRdb retrieved this table from immuneACCESS and kept in-frame rearrangements only. Not all clones are present; in checked studies, unresolved V genes account for under half, and no reason is known for the remainder. V, J and clone size are taken as reported in that table, and D and trimming were inferred from the DNA itself. The sample table records about 480,000 clones; roughly 90% of these occur just once. The top ten constitute less than 2% of the sample.

What the research found in general, with its limitations: The quantity of clinical and demographic metadata differed by source and by participant and was supplied without curation.

The chain is made from TRBV9 and TRBJ2-2; the D gene cannot be named for sure. The sequence came from a woman between 40 and 55 years old who had recovered from COVID-19. The sample consisted of PBMCs or T cells enriched from blood (not recorded which). The nucleotides read TGTGCCAGCACCGAAGGATCGCGGACCGGGGAGCTGTTTTTT. It translates to CASTEGSRTGELFF.